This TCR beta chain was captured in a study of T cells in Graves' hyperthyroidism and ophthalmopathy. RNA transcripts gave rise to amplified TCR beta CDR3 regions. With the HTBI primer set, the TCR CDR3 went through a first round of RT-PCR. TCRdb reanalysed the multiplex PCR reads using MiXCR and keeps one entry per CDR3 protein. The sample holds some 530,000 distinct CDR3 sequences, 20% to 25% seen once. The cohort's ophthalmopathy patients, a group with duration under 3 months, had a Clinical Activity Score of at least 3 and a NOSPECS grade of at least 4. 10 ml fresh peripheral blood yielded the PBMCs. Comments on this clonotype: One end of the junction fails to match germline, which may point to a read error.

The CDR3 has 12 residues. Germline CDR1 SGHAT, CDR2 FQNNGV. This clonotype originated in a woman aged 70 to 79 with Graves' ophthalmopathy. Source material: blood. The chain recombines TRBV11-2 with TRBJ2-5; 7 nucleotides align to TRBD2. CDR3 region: CASSAGVETRYF. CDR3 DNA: TGTGCCAGCAGCGCGGGAGTCGAGACCCGGTACTTC.